Given below is one TCR beta chain in context. This specimen belongs to a study of control samples from healthy donors and cancer patients. The CDR3 totals 12 residues. V trimming: 5 bases; J trimming: 8 bases; junction bases outside the gene matches: 2. Germline V gene lookup returns CDR1 LGHDT and CDR2 YNNKEL (reference sequence). Libraries were prepared by immunoSEQ multiplex PCR; TCRdb keeps only in-frame clonotypes and omits some of them. The table shows about 80,000 clones, with around nine tenths occurring only once. Sequencing used blood. V is TRBV3-1 (or the pseudogene TRBV3-2) and J is TRBJ2-2; the match to TRBD2 covers 7 bases. The source is a woman in her forties or fifties in good health. CDR3 residues: CASSGRVGELFF. CDR3 DNA sequence: TGTGCCAGCAGCGGGAGGGTTGGGGAGCTGTTTTTT.